The 15 T cell receptor beta chains below come from one sample, sequenced in a study of lymphopenia after photon versus proton radiotherapy. This table comes from immunoSEQ multiplex PCR, and its TCRdb copy is limited to in-frame clones, with some not included. The sample includes around 18,000 clones, approximately 86% of them seen just once. The sample consisted of peripheral blood, taken from a patient treated with proton-based radiotherapy. The receptors derive from a man between 65 and 85 years old with pancreatic cancer.

This clone was recorded once. The chain employs TRBV2 and TRBJ2-7, with TRBD1 matching 12 bases. Unmatched junction bases numbered 4, after V lost 4 bases and J lost 6 bases. This CDR3 has 14 amino acids. Germline V gene data show CDR1 as SNHLY and CDR2 as FYNNEI. For the CDR3, the DNA is TGTGCCAGCAGTGCCGGGACAGGGGGCGTCGAGCAGTACTTC. Translation: CASSAGTGGVEQYF.

The chain joins TRBV19 to TRBJ1-1, with a tentative D call TRBD1 (6 bases). Per the germline V gene, CDR1 is LNHDA and CDR2 is SQIVND (reference sequence). V lost 4 bases, J lost 10 bases, and 13 bases lay in between. The CDR3 is 12 amino acids. The CDR3 region is CASSTYRESAFF. The CDR3 DNA reads as TGTGCCAGTAGTACTTACAGGGAATCAGCTTTCTTT.

The count of this clone is one. The V call is TRBV4-2, the J call TRBJ1-1; 8 bases agree with TRBD1. The CDR3 sequence is 16 residues long. In germline, CDR1 is LGHNA, CDR2 YNFKEQ. Trimming removed 5 bases from V and 1 base from J; junction bases left unmatched: 9. The CDR3 reads CASSSWAGGTNTEAFF. CDR3 DNA: TGTGCCAGCAGCTCCTGGGCAGGGGGCACGAACACTGAAGCTTTCTTT.

This clone is a singleton in its sample. The chain employs TRBV30 and TRBJ2-7, with D perhaps matching TRBD2 (6 bases). Germline-derived CDR1 and CDR2 are GTSNPN and SVGIG (reference sequence). Trimming cost V 0 bases and J 7 bases, with 16 bases left between them. The CDR3 is 14 amino acids. The CDR3 DNA sequence: TGTGCCTGGAGTGTTCCGGCGGGATTGGGAGAGCAGTACTTC. Protein sequence: CAWSVPAGLGEQYF.

The rearrangement uses TRBV5-1 and TRBJ1-1; D is unresolved. CDR3 length equals 15 residues. V shed 5 bases and J shed 0 bases, with 14 bases lying between them. Germline V gene data show CDR1 as SGHRS and CDR2 as YFSETQ. This chain's CDR3 is CASSLGRNLNTEAFF. As DNA, the CDR3 is TGCGCCAGCAGTTTAGGACGGAACCTGAACACTGAAGCTTTCTTT.

The chain employs TRBV23-1 and TRBJ1-3, with 11 bases aligning to TRBD1. Being an ORF, TRBV23-1 has a function that is uncertain. The CDR3 is made up of 15 amino acids. Germline trimming cut 7 bases from V and 2 bases from J; bases unmatched to any gene: 4. CDR3 coding DNA: TGCGCCAGCACACCGGGACAGGGGGCTGGAAACACCATATATTTT. Translating gives CASTPGQGAGNTIYF.

This clone was recorded once. The rearrangement uses TRBV5-1 and TRBJ2-1; 8 bases fit TRBD2. The V and J ends lost 0 bases and 6 bases, in that order; junction bases with no gene match: 14. CDR1 is SGHRS and CDR2 is YFSETQ in the germline V gene. The CDR3 totals 18 residues. For the CDR3, the DNA is TGCGCCAGCAGCTTGGATGTGTCAGGGCGGGCGGGGGGCAATGAGCAGTTCTTC. Translation: CASSLDVSGRAGGNEQFF.

The chain combines TRBV6-6 with TRBJ1-6; TRBD1 might be the D (6 bases). This CDR3 region has 14 residues. Trimming stripped 9 bases from V and 6 bases from J, with 15 bases between. Per the germline V gene, CDR1 is MNHNY and CDR2 is SVGAGI (reference sequence). Here the CDR3 reads CASTNRAPNSPLHF. The CDR3 region has the DNA TGTGCCAGTACGAACAGGGCTCCTAATTCACCCCTCCACTTT.

This clone was seen just once. The CDR3 region has the DNA TGTGCCAGCACTAGGTATGATGCGGACGGTCAGCCCCAGCATTTT. This codes for CASTRYDADGQPQHF. The V and J genes are TRBV5-6 and TRBJ1-5; D gene ambiguous. The CDR3 runs 15 residues. Trimming cost V 6 bases and J 6 bases, with 19 bases left between them. The germline gives CDR1 SGHDT, CDR2 YYEEEE.

This sequence joins TRBV2 and TRBJ1-1, with 9 bases aligning to TRBD1. Germline V gene lookup returns CDR1 SNHLY and CDR2 FYNNEI. V shed 6 bases, J shed 1 base, and the junction held 12 bases outside the gene matches. The CDR3 loop spans 17 amino acids. This CDR3 is CASRTQGASPPNTEAFF. The DNA of the CDR3 is TGTGCCAGCAGGACACAGGGGGCCTCACCTCCGAACACTGAAGCTTTCTTT. Drawing the rest from reference TRBV2 and TRBJ1-1, the complete variable domain is EPEVTQTPSHQVTQMGQEVILRCVPISNHLYFYWYRQILGQKVEFLVSFYNNEISEKSEIFDDQFSVERPDGSNFTLKIRSTKLEDSAMYFCASRTQGASPPNTEAFFGQGTRLTVV.

The rearrangement links TRBV12-5 to TRBJ1-2; a weak D match, TRBD1 (5 bases). The ends were cut back, 5 bases at V and 4 bases at J, with 20 bases in the middle. The CDR3 extends over 16 amino acids. CDR1 LGHNT and CDR2 FRNRAP come from the germline V gene. CDR3 nucleotide sequence: TGTGCTAGTGGTCCCAGGGCCGACCGGGGGGGCTATGGCTACACCTTC. It encodes CASGPRADRGGYGYTF.

The rearrangement uses TRBV29-1 and TRBJ1-2; 7 bases match TRBD1. Trimming took 2 bases from V and 4 from J; bases not matched to a gene: 10. CDR1 is SQVTM and CDR2 is ANQGSEA in the germline V gene. This CDR3 has 15 amino acids. The CDR3 nucleotides read TGCAGCGTTGAAAGCCCTACGACAGGGCTCTATGGCTACACCTTC. It yields the protein CSVESPTTGLYGYTF.

The chain couples TRBV2 to TRBJ1-3; the D is unclear. The germline V gene has CDR1 SNHLY and CDR2 FYNNEI. V lost 4 bases and J 1 base, leaving 14 bases between the germline ends. The CDR3 has 16 amino acids. The CDR3: CASSAVVVLSGNTIYF. CDR3 DNA sequence: TGTGCCAGCAGTGCTGTAGTGGTGTTGTCTGGAAACACCATATATTTT. The full variable domain, its missing parts supplied by reference TRBV2 and TRBJ1-3, is EPEVTQTPSHQVTQMGQEVILRCVPISNHLYFYWYRQILGQKVEFLVSFYNNEISEKSEIFDDQFSVERPDGSNFTLKIRSTKLEDSAMYFCASSAVVVLSGNTIYFGEGSWLTVV.

The chain couples TRBV5-1 to TRBJ2-1, with a weak D call TRBD1 (6 bases). V lost 3 bases, J lost 5 bases, and 12 bases lay in between. CDR3 length equals 14 residues. CDR1 SGHRS and CDR2 YFSETQ come from the germline V gene. Here the CDR3 reads CASSSGTLNNEQFF. The CDR3 region has the DNA TGCGCCAGCAGCTCCGGGACATTGAACAATGAGCAGTTCTTC.

The chain has TRBV7-8 and TRBJ2-6; tentatively, D is TRBD1 (7 bases). The germline gives CDR1 SGHVS, CDR2 FQNEAQ. The V end lost 7 bases, the J end lost 0 bases, and 16 bases lay between the germline ends. There are 17 residues in the CDR3. The CDR3 reads CASIPGGLRSGANVLTF. The DNA for the CDR3 is TGTGCCAGCATCCCAGGGGGGTTGCGCTCTGGGGCCAACGTCCTGACTTTC.